This T cell receptor (beta chain) was found in a study of T cells in Graves' hyperthyroidism and ophthalmopathy. Concerning this clonotype itself: The junction differs from germline at one of its ends, possibly a read error.

The CDR3 spans 14 residues. Germline CDR1 reads WSHSY; CDR2 reads SAAADI. RNA transcripts gave rise to amplified TCR beta CDR3 regions. TCR CDR3 underwent first-round RT-PCR with the HTBI primer set. TCRdb re-analysed the multiplex PCR reads in MiXCR, keeping a single row per CDR3 protein. Of about 540,000 distinct CDR3 sequences listed, 40% to 55% were seen once; the top ten hold just under 8.5%. The origin of this receptor is a woman aged 18-29 years with Graves' hyperthyroidism. V and J are TRBV10-2 and TRBJ1-5; no clear D. Material: peripheral blood or thyroid tissue (not recorded which). The CDR3 nucleotides read TGTGCCAGCAGGACCCGGGTGGCCCATCAGCCCCAGCATTTT. Amino acids: CASRTRVAHQPQHF.